Reported below is one T cell receptor beta chain. What it binds is unknown. Only CD45RO-negative cells positively selected for CCR7 counted as naive CD8 cells, so terminally differentiated effector memory CD45RA+ cells were excluded. This CDR3 is 15 amino acids long. The trim removed 4 bases at V and 4 bases at J, leaving 7 bases unmatched. CDR1 and CDR2 from the germline V gene are MDHEN and SYDVKM. This sample was included in a study of shared clonotypes between healthy human individuals. Overall study results and limits: Among a handful of donors, approximately 5% of naive CD4 clonotypes were found in common.

Generated by immunoSEQ multiplex PCR, the TCRdb table keeps only in-frame clones and is missing some. The sample lists hundreds of thousands of clones, approximately 96% occurring once. The sequenced material came from naive CD8+ T cells sorted from blood. The J gene is TRBJ2-7, the V gene TRBV28, with 10 positions matching TRBD2. The source of this sequence is a woman younger than 45 in good health. CDR3 sequence: CASSWASGSTYEQYF. The CDR3, as DNA: TGTGCCAGCAGTTGGGCTAGCGGGAGTACTTACGAGCAGTACTTC. Full variable domain (outside the CDR3, taken from reference TRBV28 and TRBJ2-7): DVKVTQSSRYLVKRTGEKVFLECVQDMDHENMFWYRQDPGLGLRLIYFSYDVKMKEKGDIPEGYSVSREKKERFSLILESASTNQTSMYLCASSWASGSTYEQYFGPGTRLTVT.